Listed below are T cell receptor beta chains from one sample, sequenced in a study of shared clonotypes between healthy human individuals. Here immunoSEQ multiplex PCR was the method, and the copy in TCRdb shows in-frame clones only, minus some. The repertoire holds about 1 million clones, with about 75% as singletons. Source material: memory CD4+ T cells sorted from blood. The receptors come from a man between 18 and 35 years old in good health. The CDR3 runs from the conserved cysteine through the conserved F or W. The order of the fields is CDR3 protein, CDR3 DNA, D gene, J gene, V gene, clone size. The D gene is left open where the match is weak. Clone size is shown for a subset of rows, as once, few, many or a class of expanded clone.

CASSFDRDYGYTF | TGTGCCAGCAGCTTCGACAGGGACTATGGCTACACCTTC | TRBD1 | TRBJ1-2 | TRBV5-4 | -
CASSTTTDTQYF | TGTGCCAGCAGCACTACCACAGATACGCAGTATTTT | - | TRBJ2-3 | TRBV6-5 | -
CASSPLDRGPEAFF | TGTGCCAGCAGCCCCTTGGACAGGGGGCCTGAAGCTTTCTTT | TRBD1 | TRBJ1-1 | TRBV14 | -
CASAATGPNSGNTIYF | TGCGCCAGCGCAGCGACAGGGCCGAACTCTGGAAACACCATATATTTT | TRBD1 | TRBJ1-3 | TRBV10-1 | -
CAWSAGDKADTQYF | TGTGCCTGGTCTGCGGGCGACAAGGCAGATACGCAGTATTTT | - | TRBJ2-3 | TRBV30 | -
CAWRGQGNQPQHF | TGTGCCTGGAGAGGACAGGGGAATCAGCCCCAGCATTTT | TRBD1 | TRBJ1-5 | TRBV30 | -
CASSLEGAGAYNEQFF | TGTGCCAGCAGCTTAGAGGGGGCGGGGGCTTACAATGAGCAGTTCTTC | - | TRBJ2-1 | TRBV11-2 | few
CASSFTPGGGNTEAFF | TGTGCCAGCAGCTTTACCCCCGGGGGTGGAAACACTGAAGCTTTCTTT | - | TRBJ1-1 | TRBV7-2 | many
CASSPPTITGGNTEAFF | TGTGCCAGCTCACCCCCTACCATTACAGGGGGGAACACTGAAGCTTTCTTT | TRBD1 | TRBJ1-1 | TRBV18 | -
CASSQTPGLASDTQYF | TGCGCCAGCAGCCAAACTCCTGGACTAGCATCAGATACGCAGTATTTT | TRBD2 | TRBJ2-3 | TRBV4-1 | -
CASNLGQGYGYTF | TGCGCCAGCAACCTCGGACAGGGGTATGGCTACACCTTC | TRBD1 | TRBJ1-2 | TRBV5-1 | -
CASSRGGSIYTEAFF | TGTGCCAGCAGCAGGGGTGGATCTATTTACACTGAAGCTTTCTTT | - | TRBJ1-1 | TRBV14 | many
CASSVGASGSYEQYF | TGTGCCAGCAGCGTAGGGGCTAGCGGATCCTACGAGCAGTACTTC | TRBD2 | TRBJ2-7 | TRBV9 | -
CASSRTSGRSNEQFF | TGCGCCAGCAGCCGGACTAGCGGGAGAAGCAATGAGCAGTTCTTC | TRBD2 | TRBJ2-1 | TRBV5-1 | -
CASSLNSGGTQETQYF | TGTGCCAGCAGCTTAAACAGCGGGGGGACTCAAGAGACCCAGTACTTC | TRBD2 | TRBJ2-5 | TRBV7-2 | -
CASSATAKTGPGSPLHF | TGCGCCAGCAGCGCGACAGCTAAGACAGGGCCGGGTTCACCCCTCCACTTT | TRBD1 | TRBJ1-6 | TRBV5-1 | -
CASGRGGRYEQFF | TGTGCCAGCGGGCGGGGGGGCCGTTATGAGCAGTTCTTC | TRBD2 | TRBJ2-1 | TRBV2 | -
CASTGVGNTIYF | TGTGCCAGCACAGGGGTGGGAAACACCATATATTTT | - | TRBJ1-3 | TRBV2 | -
CASRTTGGGEAFF | TGTGCCAGCAGAACAACAGGGGGCGGTGAAGCTTTCTTT | TRBD1 | TRBJ1-1 | TRBV6-4 | -
CASSATGLKYEQYF | TGTGCCAGCAGTGCGACAGGTTTAAAATACGAGCAGTACTTC | - | TRBJ2-7 | TRBV2 | -
CASSLGRPVNNEQFF | TGTGCCAGCAGCTTAGGTCGGCCGGTAAACAATGAGCAGTTCTTC | - | TRBJ2-1 | TRBV7-6 | -
CASSIAPPYEQYF | TGTGCCAGTAGTATAGCCCCCCCCTACGAGCAGTACTTC | - | TRBJ2-7 | TRBV19 | -
CASSRGRYNEQFF | TGTGCCAGCAGCAGGGGCCGGTACAATGAGCAGTTCTTC | - | TRBJ2-1 | TRBV11-3 | -
CASSLWDRGNSPLHF | TGTGCCAGCAGCTTGTGGGACAGGGGTAATTCACCCCTCCACTTT | TRBD1 | TRBJ1-6 | TRBV5-4 | -
CASSLVGTGGRGAFF | TGTGCCAGCAGCTTAGTAGGGACAGGGGGCAGGGGAGCTTTCTTT | TRBD1 | TRBJ1-1 | TRBV7-9 | -
CASSSRGSYEQYF | TGTGCCAGCAGCTCCCGCGGCTCCTACGAGCAGTACTTC | - | TRBJ2-7 | TRBV7-2 | -
CASSLVEIGLAGPYEQYF | TGTGCCAGCAGCTTGGTAGAGATCGGACTAGCGGGACCCTACGAGCAGTACTTC | TRBD2 | TRBJ2-7 | TRBV5-5 | -
CARENSGSLDEQFF | TGCGCCAGAGAGAATAGCGGGAGTTTGGATGAGCAGTTCTTC | TRBD2 | TRBJ2-1 | TRBV10-1 | -
CASSLTSANTEAFF | TGCGCCAGCAGCTTGACCAGCGCCAACACTGAAGCTTTCTTT | - | TRBJ1-1 | TRBV5-1 | -
CASSIPTGSPKIAKNIQYF | TGTGCCAGTAGTATCCCGACAGGCTCCCCTAAAATAGCCAAAAACATTCAGTACTTC | - | TRBJ2-4 | TRBV19 | -
CASHGTGNHGYTF | TGTGCCAGCCATGGGACAGGGAATCATGGCTACACCTTC | TRBD1 | TRBJ1-2 | TRBV27 | -
CASTPRRGITEAFF | TGTGCCAGCACCCCCCGGAGGGGAATCACTGAAGCTTTCTTT | - | TRBJ1-1 | TRBV6-1 | -
CASGGTSGNEQFF | TGTGCCAGCGGGGGCACTAGCGGCAATGAGCAGTTCTTC | TRBD2 | TRBJ2-1 | TRBV2 | -
CASSGAGEQFF | TGTGCCAGCAGCGGCGCTGGTGAGCAGTTCTTC | - | TRBJ2-1 | TRBV7-8 | -
CAWMGTGGLWEQYF | TGTGCCTGGATGGGGACAGGGGGCCTTTGGGAGCAGTACTTC | TRBD1 | TRBJ2-7 | TRBV30 | -